This TCR beta chain was identified during a study of T cells in tumors after PD-1 blockade. Trimming took 4 bases from V and 0 from J, leaving 10 bases between them. Germline V CDR1 and CDR2: LNHDA, SQIVND (reference sequence). The CDR3 consists of 14 residues. Overall study findings and caveats: Some novel exhausted tumor clones appeared in pre-treatment blood, suggesting peripheral recruitment.

In regard to this clone: What it binds is unknown.

Profiled with immunoSEQ multiplex PCR; TCRdb holds only in-frame clones, not every one. The sample has approximately 47,000 clones; 79% are singletons. This material consisted of PBMCs, taken before anti-PD-1 therapy. The sequence was collected from a human donor with advanced basal cell or squamous cell carcinoma (not recorded which). The chain employs TRBV19 and TRBJ2-7; D possibly corresponds to TRBD2 (5 bases). The chain's CDR3 is CASSTTGSSYEQYF. CDR3 coding DNA: TGTGCCAGTAGTACGACGGGAAGCTCCTACGAGCAGTACTTC.